Below, one TCR beta chain is given with its context. The primer mix had 60 V beta and 13 J beta primers. Measured with immunoSEQ multiplex PCR; TCRdb has only the in-frame clones, and not every one. In the table there are about 36,000 clones, around four fifths of which are singletons. Isocitrate dehydrogenase mutation was absent in all glioblastoma patients. The CDR3 extends over 15 amino acids. V was clipped by 0 bases and J by 2 bases, with 10 bases between them. CDR1 and CDR2 from the germline V gene are SGHRS and YFSETQ. The record originates from a study of glioma-infiltrating T cells after dendritic cell vaccination.

The source of this sequence is a human donor with glioblastoma. The sample was blood, taken before dendritic cell vaccination. The chain carries TRBV5-1 and TRBJ2-3, with TRBD1 as a possible D gene (6 bases). The CDR3 is CASSLEDRYTDTQYF. The DNA of the CDR3 is TGCGCCAGCAGCTTGGAGGACAGATACACAGATACGCAGTATTTT.